These 9 T cell receptor beta chains came from one sample sequenced in a study of shared clonotypes between healthy human individuals. TCRdb keeps only in-frame clones here, not all; method: immunoSEQ multiplex PCR. The sample includes around 510,000 clones, about 96% of them seen just once. Sequencing was carried out using naive CD4+ T cells sorted from blood. Subset meaning: CD45RA+ positively selected. The receptors here all came from a woman between 25 and 40 years old in good health.

CDR3 nucleotide sequence: TGTGCCAGCAGTACCTTGGGGGGGCCTCGTGTTCACGAGCAGTACTTC. This gives the protein CASSTLGGPRVHEQYF. The rearrangement uses TRBV28 and TRBJ2-7; possible D gene TRBD2, 7 bases. The CDR3 spans 16 residues. Trimming took 5 bases from V and 5 from J, leaving 22 bases between them. Germline CDR1 and CDR2: MDHEN and SYDVKM.

The chain uses TRBV4-2 and TRBJ2-7; perhaps D is TRBD1 or TRBD2 (7 bases each). V shed 1 base and J shed 2 bases, with 12 bases lying between them. CDR3 size: 15 residues. CDR1 is LGHNA, CDR2 YNFKEQ, per germline. In DNA form, the CDR3 reads TGTGCCAGCAGCCAAGCAGGGGGACTAACCTACGAGCAGTACTTC. Protein: CASSQAGGLTYEQYF.

The chain carries TRBV2 and TRBJ2-7; TRBD1 aligns across 8 bases. The CDR3 consists of 13 residues. V dropped 8 bases and J dropped 2; count of bases not matched to a gene: 5. Germline CDR1 reads SNHLY; CDR2 reads FYNNEI. Here the CDR3 DNA reads TGTGCCAGCGGGTCGGACAGGGCCTACGAGCAGTACTTC. Translation: CASGSDRAYEQYF.

V gene TRBV7-2 combines with J gene TRBJ2-1; no clear D gene. Deletions cut 2 bases from V and 6 bases from J, with 5 bases between. CDR1 and CDR2 from the germline V gene are SGHTA and FQGNSA. The CDR3 length is 12 residues. The CDR3 coding sequence is TGTGCCAGCAGCTTATGGGGCAATGAGCAGTTCTTC. Protein: CASSLWGNEQFF.

This chain joins TRBV11-2 and TRBJ2-7, with D uncertain. Trimming cost V 6 bases and J 2 bases, with 8 bases left between them. This CDR3 spans 12 amino acids. The germline gives CDR1 SGHAT, CDR2 FQNNGV. The CDR3 loop reads CASRQGPYEQYF. For the CDR3, the DNA is TGTGCCAGCAGACAAGGGCCCTACGAGCAGTACTTC. The full variable domain, with the rest looked up from reference TRBV11-2 and TRBJ2-7, is EAGVAQSPRYKIIEKRQSVAFWCNPISGHATLYWYQQILGQGPKLLIQFQNNGVVDDSQLPKDRFSAERLKGVDSTLKIQPAKLEDSAVYLCASRQGPYEQYFGPGTRLTVT.

The V and J genes are TRBV29-1 and TRBJ2-1; TRBD1 agrees at 8 bases. The J segment lost 7 bases and the V segment lost 8 bases, leaving 4 bases of the junction unmatched. The CDR3 is 11 amino acids. CDR1 is SQVTM and CDR2 is ANQGSEA in the germline V gene. The CDR3 DNA reads as TGCAGCTGCCACAGGGGGAATGAGCAGTTCTTC. Its protein product is CSCHRGNEQFF.

The rearrangement uses TRBV5-4 and TRBJ1-3; maybe TRBD1 (5 bases). This CDR3 comprises 14 residues. The V end lost 0 bases, the J end lost 4 bases, and 8 bases lay between the germline ends. Germline CDR1 reads SGHNT; CDR2 reads YYREEE (reference sequence). The CDR3: CASSLAGLGNTIYF. In DNA form, the CDR3 reads TGTGCCAGCAGCTTGGCGGGGCTCGGAAACACCATATATTTT. Supplemented by reference TRBV5-4 and TRBJ1-3, the full variable domain reads ETGVTQSPTHLIKTRGQQVTLRCSSQSGHNTVSWYQQALGQGPQFIFQYYREEENGRGNFPPRFSGLQFPNYSSELNVNALELDDSALYLCASSLAGLGNTIYFGEGSWLTVV.

The chain has TRBV28 and TRBJ2-3, with 8 bases fitting TRBD2. This CDR3 region has 20 residues. The V and J ends lost 3 bases and 2 bases, in that order; junction bases with no gene match: 19. Germline V lookup: CDR1 MDHEN, CDR2 SYDVKM. In DNA, the CDR3 is TGTGCCAGCAGTTTGTGGGGACTAGGTAGACATCGAGAAACCACAGATACGCAGTATTTT. The encoded protein is CASSLWGLGRHRETTDTQYF.

The V gene is TRBV9, the J gene TRBJ1-5; 9 bases match TRBD1. The germline CDR1 and CDR2 sequences are SGDLS and YYNGEE. V was pared by 3 bases and J by 5 bases, with 6 bases of the junction left unmatched. The CDR3 loop spans 15 amino acids. CDR3 sequence: CASSGPGTGYQPQHF. The CDR3 DNA reads as TGTGCCAGCAGCGGTCCCGGGACAGGGTATCAGCCCCAGCATTTT.